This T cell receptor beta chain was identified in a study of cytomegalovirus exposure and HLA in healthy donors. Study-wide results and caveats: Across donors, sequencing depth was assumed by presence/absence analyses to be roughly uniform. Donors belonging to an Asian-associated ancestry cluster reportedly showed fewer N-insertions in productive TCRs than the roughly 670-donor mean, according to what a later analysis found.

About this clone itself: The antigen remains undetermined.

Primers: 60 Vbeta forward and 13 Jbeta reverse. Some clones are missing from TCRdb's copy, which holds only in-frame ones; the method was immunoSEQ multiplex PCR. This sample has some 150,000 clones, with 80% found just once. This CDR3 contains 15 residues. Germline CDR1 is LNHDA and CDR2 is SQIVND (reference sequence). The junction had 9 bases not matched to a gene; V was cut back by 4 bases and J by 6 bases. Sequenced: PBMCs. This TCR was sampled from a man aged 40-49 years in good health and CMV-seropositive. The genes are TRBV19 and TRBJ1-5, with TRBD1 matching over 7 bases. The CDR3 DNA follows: TGTGCCAGTAGTAGACAGGGAAGTGAAGGTCAGCCCCAGCATTTT. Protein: CASSRQGSEGQPQHF.